The next 12 T cell receptor beta chains were all read from a single sample in a study of multiple sclerosis patients with progressive multifocal leukoencephalopathy. Sequenced by immunoSEQ multiplex PCR; TCRdb stores in-frame clones only, minus some. Of around 30,000 clones listed, about 91% are singletons. Regarding time point: before natalizumab initiation. The sequenced sample consisted of PBMCs. Receptors were obtained from a human donor with multiple sclerosis.

V gene TRBV6-5 combines with J gene TRBJ2-7; no firm D call. CDR1 is MNHEY and CDR2 is SVGAGI in the germline V gene. V gave up 5 bases and J gave up 3 bases, with 14 bases separating them. There are 14 residues in the CDR3. This chain's CDR3 is CASSEPGVDYEQYF. CDR3 nucleotide sequence: TGTGCCAGCAGTGAACCTGGGGTGGACTACGAGCAGTACTTC.

The chain joins TRBV28 to TRBJ2-1; 9 bases are shared with TRBD2. Germline assignment: CDR1 MDHEN and CDR2 SYDVKM. Trimming removed 6 bases from V and 7 bases from J; junction bases left unmatched: 13. This CDR3 is built from 16 residues. The CDR3 spells CASSRRLAGLGNEQFF. CDR3 nucleotide sequence: TGTGCCAGCAGCAGGCGGCTAGCGGGACTCGGGAATGAGCAGTTCTTC.

With respect to this clone: Other nucleotide sequences from this sample produce the same CDR3. V usage is TRBV5-1 and J usage is TRBJ1-4; D not resolved. The CDR3 spans 16 residues. Trimming took 5 bases from V and 2 from J, leaving 16 bases between them. Germline V gene sequence: CDR1 SGHRS, CDR2 YFSETQ. As DNA, the CDR3 is TGCGCCAGCAGTACGAAGGGAGGTGCCACTAATGAAAAACTGTTTTTT. Its translation is CASSTKGGATNEKLFF.

The V call is TRBV5-1, the J call TRBJ2-2; 11 bases are a match to TRBD2. Germline loops: CDR1 SGHRS, CDR2 YFSETQ. The V and J ends lost 2 bases and 7 bases, in that order; junction bases with no gene match: 13. The length of the CDR3 is 18 residues. CDR3 in amino acids: CASSFTGTSGKTVGELFF. Written as DNA, the CDR3 is TGCGCCAGCAGCTTTACCGGGACTAGCGGTAAAACCGTCGGGGAGCTGTTTTTT.

The CDR3 region has the DNA TGTGCCAGCAGTGGGGGGTCCGGGGTTGGCTACACCTTC. Residues: CASSGGSGVGYTF. The rearrangement joins TRBV2 to TRBJ1-2; a weak D match, TRBD1 (5 bases). The CDR3 consists of 13 residues. V was pared by 4 bases and J by 7 bases, with 13 bases between. Germline-derived CDR1 and CDR2 are SNHLY and FYNNEI. The complete variable domain, with remaining parts taken from reference TRBV2 and TRBJ1-2, reads EPEVTQTPSHQVTQMGQEVILRCVPISNHLYFYWYRQILGQKVEFLVSFYNNEISEKSEIFDDQFSVERPDGSNFTLKIRSTKLEDSAMYFCASSGGSGVGYTFGSGTRLTVV.

The genes are TRBV7-2 and TRBJ2-7; D possibly corresponds to TRBD2 (6 bases). In germline, CDR1 is SGHTA, CDR2 FQGNSA. The V end lost 5 bases, the J end lost 2 bases, and 13 bases lay between the germline ends. This CDR3 has 14 amino acids. The CDR3 DNA reads TGTGCCAGCAGCCCCGGGACTTTTCCCTACGAGCAGTACTTC. Amino acid sequence: CASSPGTFPYEQYF.

This clone was seen only a few times. V usage is TRBV19 and J usage is TRBJ1-5, with D hard to call. Germline CDR1 reads LNHDA; CDR2 reads SQIVND (reference sequence). The CDR3 has 14 amino acids. Trimming removed 3 bases at V and 6 bases at J, with 12 bases between. As DNA, the CDR3 is TGTGCCAGTAGTATGGGAGGGATCGGTCAGCCCCAGCATTTT. Its protein is CASSMGGIGQPQHF.

In DNA, the CDR3 is TGTGCCAGCAGCCTTGGGACAGGGACCTACGAGCAGTACTTC. This encodes CASSLGTGTYEQYF. The rearrangement uses TRBV5-4 and TRBJ2-7; 9 bases are a match to TRBD1. The CDR3 runs 14 residues. Germline V gene lookup returns CDR1 SGHNT and CDR2 YYREEE (reference sequence). J lost 2 bases, V lost 4 bases, and 4 bases had no gene match.

The genes are TRBV6-1 and TRBJ2-7; D is uncertain. This CDR3 is built from 15 residues. V lost 0 bases to trimming and J lost 3 bases, with 12 bases between them. From germline, CDR1 is MNHNS and CDR2 SASEGT. CDR3 DNA: TGTGCCAGCAGTGAAGCACCTACGGTTGACTACGAGCAGTACTTC. Translated: CASSEAPTVDYEQYF.

On this clone itself: This may stem from a read error, because a much larger clone lies one nucleotide away. The chain links TRBV4-1 to TRBJ2-7; 8 positions match TRBD2. Germline values: CDR1 MGHRA, CDR2 YSYEKL. V was clipped by 4 bases and J by 3 bases; unmatched bases: 14. This CDR3 is 17 amino acids long. CDR3 residues: CASSLTPQRERGYEQYF. The CDR3 DNA sequence: TGCGCCAGCAGCCTCACACCCCAGCGGGAGAGAGGCTACGAGCAGTACTTC.

The chain uses TRBV19 and TRBJ2-2; a weak D match, TRBD2 (6 bases). CDR3 length: 14 amino acids. Germline V lookup: CDR1 LNHDA, CDR2 SQIVND (reference sequence). V lost 4 bases and J 6 bases, leaving 12 bases between the germline ends. The CDR3 here is CASSRRGGAGELFF. CDR3 DNA sequence: TGTGCCAGTAGTAGACGGGGAGGAGCCGGGGAGCTGTTTTTT.

This chain joins TRBV29-1 and TRBJ2-2; possible D gene TRBD1, 6 bases. Germline CDR1 is SQVTM and CDR2 is ANQGSEA. V lost 4 bases to trimming and J lost 7 bases, with 7 bases between them. CDR3 length: 11 residues. Written as DNA, the CDR3 is TGCAGCGTTGGACAGGTCGGGGAGCTGTTTTTT. The encoded protein is CSVGQVGELFF.